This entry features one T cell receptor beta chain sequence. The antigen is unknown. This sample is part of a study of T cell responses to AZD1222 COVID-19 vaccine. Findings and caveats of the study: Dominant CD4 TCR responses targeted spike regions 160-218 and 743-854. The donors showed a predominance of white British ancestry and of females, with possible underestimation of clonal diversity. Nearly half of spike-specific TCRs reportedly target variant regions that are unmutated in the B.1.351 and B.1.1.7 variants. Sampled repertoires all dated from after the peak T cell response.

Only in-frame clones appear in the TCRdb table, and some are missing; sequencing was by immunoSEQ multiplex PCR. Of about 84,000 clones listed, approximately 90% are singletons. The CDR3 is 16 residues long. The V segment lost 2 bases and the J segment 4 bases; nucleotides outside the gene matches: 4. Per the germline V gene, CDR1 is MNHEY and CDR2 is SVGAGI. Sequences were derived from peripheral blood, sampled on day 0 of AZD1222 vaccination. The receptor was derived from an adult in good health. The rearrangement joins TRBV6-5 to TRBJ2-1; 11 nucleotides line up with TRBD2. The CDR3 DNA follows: TGTGCCAGCAGTTACCTAACTAGCGGGGGTTACAATGAGCAGTTCTTC. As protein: CASSYLTSGGYNEQFF.